Listed below are T cell receptor beta chains from one sample, sequenced in a study of spatial heterogeneity in lung cancer. TCRdb recomputed calls from the 5' RACE reads with MiXCR, one row per CDR3 protein. The sample consists of about 38,000 distinct CDR3 sequences, 7.5% of them appearing once. Sample: PBMCs, taken at surgery. Receptors originate from a male donor with early-stage non-small cell lung cancer. CDR3s leave out the opening cysteine and the closing phenylalanine or tryptophan. Each record gives: J gene, V gene, CDR3 protein.

j_gene: TRBJ2-1; v_gene: TRBV20-1; CDR3aa: SARDPRRTSYNEQF
j_gene: TRBJ1-2; v_gene: TRBV7-2; CDR3aa: ASSLGVGGTVNYGYT
j_gene: TRBJ2-3; v_gene: TRBV5-4; CDR3aa: ASSLVPDSFTDTQY
j_gene: TRBJ1-3; v_gene: TRBV12-3/TRBV12-4; CDR3aa: ASRPSAGNTIY
j_gene: TRBJ2-3; v_gene: TRBV18; CDR3aa: ASSPLGGGSPGTDTQY
j_gene: TRBJ1-2; v_gene: TRBV19; CDR3aa: ASTPRPGLRVGGYT
j_gene: TRBJ2-3; v_gene: TRBV20-1; CDR3aa: SATGTSVGDTQY
j_gene: TRBJ1-1; v_gene: TRBV6-2/TRBV6-3; CDR3aa: ASRRSGGYNTEAF
j_gene: TRBJ1-5; v_gene: TRBV6-6; CDR3aa: ASSTQGSNQPQH
j_gene: TRBJ2-2; v_gene: TRBV20-1; CDR3aa: SARVLAGDTGELF
j_gene: TRBJ2-3; v_gene: TRBV29-1; CDR3aa: SVDGVGGVGTDTQY
j_gene: TRBJ2-7; v_gene: TRBV29-1; CDR3aa: SVEGAERGGSNYYEQY
j_gene: TRBJ1-2; v_gene: TRBV6-6; CDR3aa: ASSPGEYGYT
j_gene: TRBJ1-3; v_gene: TRBV6-5; CDR3aa: ASSRTDGASGNTIY
j_gene: TRBJ2-1; v_gene: TRBV6-2/TRBV6-3; CDR3aa: ASRFFPPGNEQF
j_gene: TRBJ1-1; v_gene: TRBV7-3; CDR3aa: ASSTGGTVMNTEAF
j_gene: TRBJ2-2; v_gene: TRBV18; CDR3aa: ASSPPSFAGELF
j_gene: TRBJ2-3; v_gene: TRBV24-1; CDR3aa: ATSDSGRLDTQY
j_gene: TRBJ2-5; v_gene: TRBV19; CDR3aa: ASSSGYQETQY
j_gene: TRBJ2-6; v_gene: TRBV6-6; CDR3aa: ASSYSKASGANVLT
j_gene: TRBJ1-2; v_gene: TRBV7-2; CDR3aa: ASSFSGTYGYT
j_gene: TRBJ1-5; v_gene: TRBV6-5; CDR3aa: ASSYLGQPPFSNQPQH
j_gene: TRBJ2-1; v_gene: TRBV7-9; CDR3aa: ASSLGVGPAGEQF
j_gene: TRBJ2-7; v_gene: TRBV3-1; CDR3aa: ASSRHPSGTGLIPGYEQY
j_gene: TRBJ2-5; v_gene: TRBV5-1; CDR3aa: ASSLEASGIRQETQY
j_gene: TRBJ2-5; v_gene: TRBV7-3; CDR3aa: ASSRTGLYEETQY
j_gene: TRBJ1-6; v_gene: TRBV28; CDR3aa: ASSLGSYNSPLH
j_gene: TRBJ1-5; v_gene: TRBV2; CDR3aa: ASRDREGQPQH
j_gene: TRBJ2-1; v_gene: TRBV29-1; CDR3aa: SVLTSGSSNEQF
j_gene: TRBJ1-6; v_gene: TRBV7-2; CDR3aa: ASSLDGGSYNSPLH
j_gene: TRBJ1-3; v_gene: TRBV29-1; CDR3aa: SGGTGGDTIY
j_gene: TRBJ2-3; v_gene: TRBV7-2; CDR3aa: ASSLGSGGAGDTQY
j_gene: TRBJ1-1; v_gene: TRBV19; CDR3aa: ASRRQGKNTEAF
j_gene: TRBJ2-4; v_gene: TRBV12-3/TRBV12-4; CDR3aa: ASSFPGQGTKNIQY
j_gene: TRBJ1-1; v_gene: TRBV18; CDR3aa: ASTPGQGYTEAF
j_gene: TRBJ2-7; v_gene: TRBV12-3/TRBV12-4; CDR3aa: ASSLAGGAYEQY
j_gene: TRBJ2-1; v_gene: TRBV7-6; CDR3aa: ASSLTRQYNEQF
j_gene: TRBJ2-3; v_gene: TRBV13; CDR3aa: ASSYGSNPGTDTQY
j_gene: TRBJ2-3; v_gene: TRBV20-1; CDR3aa: SAGTSGNIGTDTQY
j_gene: TRBJ2-2; v_gene: TRBV7-2; CDR3aa: ASRRLAGGGWENGELF
j_gene: TRBJ1-4; v_gene: TRBV7-2; CDR3aa: ASSLGGAGATNEKLF
j_gene: TRBJ2-1; v_gene: TRBV12-3/TRBV12-4; CDR3aa: ASRVLAGAGNEQF
j_gene: TRBJ2-1; v_gene: TRBV7-9; CDR3aa: ASSLPPGGGPYNEQF
j_gene: TRBJ2-1; v_gene: TRBV6-2/TRBV6-3; CDR3aa: ASSYNPGLEQF
j_gene: TRBJ1-2; v_gene: TRBV29-1; CDR3aa: SVDLGPGGYT
j_gene: TRBJ2-7; v_gene: TRBV30; CDR3aa: AYGWDEQY
j_gene: TRBJ2-1; v_gene: TRBV11-2; CDR3aa: ASSFTSGGDEQF